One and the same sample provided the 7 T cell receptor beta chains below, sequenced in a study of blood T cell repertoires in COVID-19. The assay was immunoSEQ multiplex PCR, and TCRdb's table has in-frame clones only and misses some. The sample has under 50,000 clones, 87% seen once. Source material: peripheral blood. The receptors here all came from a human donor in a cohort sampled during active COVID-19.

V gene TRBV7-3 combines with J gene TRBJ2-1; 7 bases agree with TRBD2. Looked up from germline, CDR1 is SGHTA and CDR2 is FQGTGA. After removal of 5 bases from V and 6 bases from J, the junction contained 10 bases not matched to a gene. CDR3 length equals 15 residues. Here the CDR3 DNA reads TGTGCCAGCAGCCAAACTAGCGATAGGGGCAATGAGCAGTTCTTC. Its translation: CASSQTSDRGNEQFF.

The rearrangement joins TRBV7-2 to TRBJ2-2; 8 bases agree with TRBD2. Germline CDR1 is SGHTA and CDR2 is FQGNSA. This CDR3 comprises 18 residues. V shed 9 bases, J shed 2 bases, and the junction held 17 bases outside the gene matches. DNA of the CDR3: TGTGCCAGTTCTTCTCCGAACGGGGGACTAGTTAACACCGGGGAGCTGTTTTTT. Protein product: CASSSPNGGLVNTGELFF.

The CDR3 nucleotides read TGTGCCTCCGCAGAAACGAGAAACACCATATATTTT. Translation gives CASAETRNTIYF. This chain connects TRBV7-9 to TRBJ1-3; D ambiguous. Germline V gene lookup returns CDR1 SEHNR and CDR2 FQNEAQ (reference sequence). Trimming pared 11 bases from V and 5 bases from J, leaving 13 bases between. CDR3 size: 12 residues.

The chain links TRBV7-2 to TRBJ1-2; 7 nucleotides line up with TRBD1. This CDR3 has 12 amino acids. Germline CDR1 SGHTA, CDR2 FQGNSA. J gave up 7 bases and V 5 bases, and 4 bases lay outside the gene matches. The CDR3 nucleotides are TGTGCCAGCAGCCCCGACAGGGCTGGCTACACCTTC. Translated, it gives CASSPDRAGYTF.

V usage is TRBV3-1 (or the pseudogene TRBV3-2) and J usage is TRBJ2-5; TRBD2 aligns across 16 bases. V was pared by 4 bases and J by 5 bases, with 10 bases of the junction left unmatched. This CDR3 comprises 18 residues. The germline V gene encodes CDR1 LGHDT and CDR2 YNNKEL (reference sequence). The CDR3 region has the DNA TGTGCCAGCAGCCCCTACGGGACTAGCGGGAGGGTCGGGGAGACCCAGTACTTC. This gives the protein CASSPYGTSGRVGETQYF.

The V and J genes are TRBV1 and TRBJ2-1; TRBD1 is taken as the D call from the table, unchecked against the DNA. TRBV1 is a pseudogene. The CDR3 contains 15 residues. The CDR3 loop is CTSSQEVVAADEQFF. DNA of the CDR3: TGCACCAGCAGCCAAGAAGTTGTGGCCGCCGATGAGCAGTTCTTC.

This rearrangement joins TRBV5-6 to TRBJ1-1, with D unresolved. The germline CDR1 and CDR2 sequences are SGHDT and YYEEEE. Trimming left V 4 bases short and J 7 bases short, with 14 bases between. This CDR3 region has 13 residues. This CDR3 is CASSGSTGVEAFF. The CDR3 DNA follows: TGTGCCAGCAGCGGATCGACCGGGGTTGAAGCTTTCTTT.